These T cell receptor beta chains were read from a single sample in a study of T cell repertoires in cytomegalovirus infection. No cognate antigen is known for these TCRs. Using its own MiXCR run on the reads, TCRdb lists one record per CDR3 protein. The sample lists around 310,000 distinct CDR3 sequences; just under 30% were seen once. Source: cultured PBMCs, taken from culture after CMV antigen stimulation. Source of these receptors: a human donor in good health (CMV status not recorded). Some clones in this sample may be carry-over from other donors' samples. The conserved cysteine and the conserved F or W are not part of the CDR3 here.

j_call v_call cdr3_aa
TRBJ2-3 TRBV20-1 SAIGGGADTQY
TRBJ2-7 TRBV6-6 ASSSGRAVHSEQY
TRBJ2-3 TRBV7-8 ASSLGTSGRVDTQY
TRBJ2-7 TRBV28 ASSFVGPNEQY
TRBJ2-5 TRBV18 ASSPNGQETQY
TRBJ1-2 TRBV5-6 ASSLEGQLR
TRBJ1-4 TRBV3-1 ASSQDITNEKLF
TRBJ1-2 TRBV6-8 ASSNRDGYGYT
TRBJ1-1 TRBV29-1 SVSPVNTEAF
TRBJ1-4 TRBV6-1 ASSSGGYRTNEKLF
TRBJ1-1 TRBV28 ASSSAAGASTEAF
TRBJ2-3 TRBV6-1 ASSEAFQRGPQDTQY
TRBJ2-3 TRBV7-2 ASSLAAVGTDTQY
TRBJ2-7 TRBV4-2 ASSRDRVDPYEQY
TRBJ1-5 TRBV6-2/TRBV6-3 ASSPQGHQPQH
TRBJ1-4 TRBV7-9 ASRRGGGENEKLF
TRBJ2-1 TRBV2 ASSPPGLAGVNNEQF
TRBJ2-5 TRBV7-2 ASSFQPEWGETQY
TRBJ2-2 TRBV12-3/TRBV12-4 ASRRGLAENTGELF
TRBJ2-6 TRBV11-2 ASSSSIYGTESSGANVLT
TRBJ1-1 TRBV7-2 ASSSGQGDEAF
TRBJ1-1 TRBV4-2 ASSPVAGNMNTEAF
TRBJ1-6 TRBV28 GTGRGDNSPLH
TRBJ2-3 TRBV12-5 ASGLPNPPSGVQY
TRBJ1-1 TRBV7-3 ASSSIMNTEAF
TRBJ2-1 TRBV11-1 ASSNGLPRQNEQF
TRBJ1-1 TRBV18 ASSPQQAPMNTEAF
TRBJ1-5 TRBV19 ASSMLQGGEANQPQH
TRBJ1-6 TRBV12-3/TRBV12-4 ASSPGTVDSPLH
TRBJ2-5 TRBV6-6 ASERDRRQETQY
TRBJ1-1 TRBV11-2 ASSLDIGTGGPEAF
TRBJ1-2 TRBV7-2 ASSTHQGALGYT
TRBJ2-7 TRBV7-9 ASSLRAPGGLYEQY
TRBJ2-2 TRBV12-3/TRBV12-4 ASSLEVWDRGPDTGELF
TRBJ2-3 TRBV7-6 ASSSLTGTSTDTQY
TRBJ1-5 TRBV30 AWSRGSNQPQH
TRBJ2-1 TRBV7-6 ASSVPSGRMHNEQF
TRBJ2-3 TRBV20-1 SASVRPSDTQY
TRBJ2-7 TRBV6-8 ASSYSGQGSYEQY
TRBJ2-7 TRBV27 ASSLGTLGEQY
TRBJ2-6 TRBV28 ASSTSTGRRGANVLT
TRBJ2-1 TRBV5-4 ASNVDSPTYNEQF
TRBJ1-4 TRBV11-2 ASSSGGLDNEKLF
TRBJ2-1 TRBV6-1 ASSKLRLADNEQF
TRBJ1-6 TRBV6-6 ASSFPVRQGRNKNSPLH
TRBJ1-2 TRBV7-2 ASSSIKGVSGYT
TRBJ2-7 TRBV5-1 ASSLLPGTSYEQY
TRBJ2-1 TRBV5-1 ASSSQAGRNEQF
TRBJ1-3 TRBV20-1 SASGGSGGNTIY